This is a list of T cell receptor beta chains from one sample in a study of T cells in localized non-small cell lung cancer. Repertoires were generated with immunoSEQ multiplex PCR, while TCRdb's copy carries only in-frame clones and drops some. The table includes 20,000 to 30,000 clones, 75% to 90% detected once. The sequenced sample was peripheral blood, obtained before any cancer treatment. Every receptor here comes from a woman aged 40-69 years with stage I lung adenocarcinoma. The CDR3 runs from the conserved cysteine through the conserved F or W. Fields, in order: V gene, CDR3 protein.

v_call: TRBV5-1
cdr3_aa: CASREGFNYGYTF

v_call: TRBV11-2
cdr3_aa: CASSRDRGTEAFF

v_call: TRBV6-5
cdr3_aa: CASSYAGAEAFF

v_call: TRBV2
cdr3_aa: CASSEGALGGNQPQHF

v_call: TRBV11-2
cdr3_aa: CASAMSPSEKLFF

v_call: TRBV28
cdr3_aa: CASSSRAVSYGYTF

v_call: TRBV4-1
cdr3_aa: CASSQELSQSRTEAFF

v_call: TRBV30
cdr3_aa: CAWTQGGKAFF

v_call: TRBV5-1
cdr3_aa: CASSLAGPGVSGNTIYF

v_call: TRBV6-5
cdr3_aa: CASTARENNEQFF

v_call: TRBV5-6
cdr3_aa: CASSPTVEVQEADTQYF

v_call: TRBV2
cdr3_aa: CASSDRLPATDTQYF

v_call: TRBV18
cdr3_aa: CASSPPLIATEQYF

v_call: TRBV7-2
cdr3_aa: CASISDRRSSYEQYF

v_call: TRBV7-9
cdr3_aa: CAVPAAFF

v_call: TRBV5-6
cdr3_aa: CASSFITGGYGYTF

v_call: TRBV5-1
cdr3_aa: CASATSGGGETQYF

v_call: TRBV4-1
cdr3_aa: CASSQDWAGGLAYEQYF

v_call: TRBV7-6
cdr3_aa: CASSLAYGLQHF

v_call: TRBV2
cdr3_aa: CASGRGLTTEAFF

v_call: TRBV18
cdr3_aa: CASSLSSAGMRGYTF

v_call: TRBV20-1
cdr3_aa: CSAGSPYGYTF

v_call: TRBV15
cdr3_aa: CATSRGNIAGELFF

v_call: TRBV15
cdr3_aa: CATSRDRAGGVDIQYF

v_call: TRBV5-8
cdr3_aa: CASSLGSARRSNEQFF

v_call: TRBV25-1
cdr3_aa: CASSAEASYGNEQFF

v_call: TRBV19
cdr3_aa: CASSIVALPSSYEQYF

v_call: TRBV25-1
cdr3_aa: CASSQTAINSPLHF

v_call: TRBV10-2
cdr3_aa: CASSVETSGTTMKQFF

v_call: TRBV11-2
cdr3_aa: CASSLDPRGRGGYTF

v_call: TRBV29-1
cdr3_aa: CSVRSGGSSGYTF

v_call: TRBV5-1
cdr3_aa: CASSLESGLYEQYF

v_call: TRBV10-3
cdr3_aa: CAIIGTGSPEAFF

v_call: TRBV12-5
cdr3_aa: CASGLGDRGNEQYF

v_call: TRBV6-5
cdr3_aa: CASSEDRGFKAFF

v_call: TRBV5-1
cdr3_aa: CASNSGQARVNEQFF

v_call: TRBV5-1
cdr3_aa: CASSLTKVMATVRLQETQYF

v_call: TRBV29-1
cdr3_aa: CSVGSYAGVQPQHF

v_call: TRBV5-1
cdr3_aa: CASSLGQGAEAFF

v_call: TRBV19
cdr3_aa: CASSIGPLTDTQYF

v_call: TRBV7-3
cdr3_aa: CASSLNGADQETQYF

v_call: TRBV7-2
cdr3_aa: CASSRTSSTHNEQFF